The clone carrying this T cell receptor beta chain was counted only a few times. What it binds is not known. The sample is drawn from a study of early T cells in non-severe SARS-CoV-2 infection. Study-level results: The study's VDJdb matching favored anti-spike CD8 responses and missed private and CD4 specificities.

This CDR3 has 14 residues. The V and J ends lost 5 bases and 7 bases respectively, with 12 bases between them. Germline V lookup: CDR1 SGHTA, CDR2 FQGTGA. Researchers tagged individual cDNA molecules with unique molecular identifiers. TCRdb recomputed calls from the 5' RACE reads with MiXCR, one row per CDR3 protein. This table has about 77,000 distinct CDR3 sequences, about a sixth appearing once. Sequencing was performed on whole blood. The chain joins TRBV7-3 to TRBJ1-6, with no clear D. The TCR comes from an adult who was a healthcare worker with PCR-confirmed SARS-CoV-2 infection or an uninfected control (not recorded which). CDR3 residues: CASSVGVGNSPLHF. In DNA, the CDR3 is TGTGCCAGCAGCGTCGGGGTTGGGAATTCACCCCTCCACTTT.